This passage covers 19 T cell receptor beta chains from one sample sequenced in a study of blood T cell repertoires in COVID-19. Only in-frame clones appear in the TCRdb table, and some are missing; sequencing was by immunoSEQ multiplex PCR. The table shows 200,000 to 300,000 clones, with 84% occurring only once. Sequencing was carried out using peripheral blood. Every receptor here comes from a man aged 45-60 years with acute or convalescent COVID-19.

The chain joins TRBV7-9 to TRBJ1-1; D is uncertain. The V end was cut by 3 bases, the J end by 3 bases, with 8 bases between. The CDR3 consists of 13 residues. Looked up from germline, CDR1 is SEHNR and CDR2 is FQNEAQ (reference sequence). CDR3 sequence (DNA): TGTGCCAGCAGCTTCCATGTAGACACTGAAGCTTTCTTT. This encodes CASSFHVDTEAFF. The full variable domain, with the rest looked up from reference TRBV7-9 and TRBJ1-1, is DTGVSQNPRHKITKRGQNVTFRCDPISEHNRLYWYRQTLGQGPEFLTYFQNEAQLEKSRLLSDRFSAERPKGSFSTLEIQRTEQGDSAMYLCASSFHVDTEAFFGQGTRLTVV.

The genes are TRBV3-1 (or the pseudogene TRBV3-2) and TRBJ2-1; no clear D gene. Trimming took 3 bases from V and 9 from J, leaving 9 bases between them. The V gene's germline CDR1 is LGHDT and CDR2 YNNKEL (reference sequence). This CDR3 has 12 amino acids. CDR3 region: CASSQVATEQFF. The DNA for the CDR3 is TGTGCCAGCAGCCAGGTAGCTACTGAGCAGTTCTTC.

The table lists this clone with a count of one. As DNA, the CDR3 is TGTGCCAGCAGTTTATGGGGGGACAGGGCCCAGCCCCAGCATTTT. It codes for CASSLWGDRAQPQHF. The chain carries TRBV27 and TRBJ1-5, with 9 bases fitting TRBD1. V lost 1 base, J lost 7 bases, and 5 bases stayed unmatched. Germline lookup yields CDR1 MNHEY and CDR2 SMNVEV (reference sequence). The CDR3 has 15 amino acids.

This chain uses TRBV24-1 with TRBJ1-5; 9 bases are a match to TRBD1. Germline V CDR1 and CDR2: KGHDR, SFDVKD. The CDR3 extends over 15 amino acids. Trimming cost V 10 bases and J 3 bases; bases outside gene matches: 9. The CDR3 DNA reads TGTGCCACACAGGGGGCGGGAAAGGTCAATCAGCCCCAGCATTTT. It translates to CATQGAGKVNQPQHF.

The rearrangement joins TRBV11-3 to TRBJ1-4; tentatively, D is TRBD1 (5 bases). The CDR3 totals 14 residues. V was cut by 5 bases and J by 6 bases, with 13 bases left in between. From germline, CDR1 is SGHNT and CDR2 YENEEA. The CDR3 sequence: CASSPTGGDEKLFF. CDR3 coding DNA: TGTGCCAGCAGCCCCACGGGGGGGGATGAAAAACTGTTTTTT.

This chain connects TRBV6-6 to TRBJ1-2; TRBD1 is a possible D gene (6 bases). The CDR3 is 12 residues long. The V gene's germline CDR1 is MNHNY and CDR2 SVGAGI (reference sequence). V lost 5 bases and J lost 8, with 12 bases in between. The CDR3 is CASSTAGVGYTF. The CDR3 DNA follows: TGTGCCAGCAGTACAGCAGGGGTCGGCTACACCTTC.

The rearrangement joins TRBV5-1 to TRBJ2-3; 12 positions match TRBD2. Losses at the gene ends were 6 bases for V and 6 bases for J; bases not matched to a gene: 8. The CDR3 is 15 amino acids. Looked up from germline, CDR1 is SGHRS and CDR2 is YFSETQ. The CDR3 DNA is TGCGCCAGCACCTCCGGGACTAGCGGGCAGGATACGCAGTATTTT. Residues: CASTSGTSGQDTQYF.

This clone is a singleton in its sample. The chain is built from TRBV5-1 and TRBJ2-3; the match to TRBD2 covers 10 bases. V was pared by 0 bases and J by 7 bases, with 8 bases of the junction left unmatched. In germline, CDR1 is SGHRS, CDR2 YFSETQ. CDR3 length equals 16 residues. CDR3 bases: TGCGCCAGCAGCTTGGATCCTAGCGGGGGCGGGTATACGCAGTATTTT. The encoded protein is CASSLDPSGGGYTQYF.

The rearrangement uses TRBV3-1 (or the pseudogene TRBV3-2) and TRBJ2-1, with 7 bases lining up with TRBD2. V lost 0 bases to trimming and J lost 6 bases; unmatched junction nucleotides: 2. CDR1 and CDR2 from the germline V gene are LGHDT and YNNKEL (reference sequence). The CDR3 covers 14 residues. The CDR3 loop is CASSQDPSGNEQFF. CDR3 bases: TGTGCCAGCAGCCAAGACCCTAGCGGCAATGAGCAGTTCTTC.

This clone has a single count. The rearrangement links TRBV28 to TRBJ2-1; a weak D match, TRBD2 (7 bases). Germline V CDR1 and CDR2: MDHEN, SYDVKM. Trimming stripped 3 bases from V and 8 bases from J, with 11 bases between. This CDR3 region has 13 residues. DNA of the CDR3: TGTGCCAGCAGTTTCCAGGGGAGGGATGAGCAGTTCTTC. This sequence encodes CASSFQGRDEQFF.

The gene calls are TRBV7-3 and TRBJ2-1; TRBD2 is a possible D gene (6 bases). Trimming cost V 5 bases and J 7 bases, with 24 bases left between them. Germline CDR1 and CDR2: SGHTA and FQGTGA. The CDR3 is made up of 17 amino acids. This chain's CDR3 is CASSPGGGGPLRNEQFF. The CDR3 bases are TGTGCCAGCAGCCCCGGGGGTGGTGGGCCACTCAGGAATGAGCAGTTCTTC.

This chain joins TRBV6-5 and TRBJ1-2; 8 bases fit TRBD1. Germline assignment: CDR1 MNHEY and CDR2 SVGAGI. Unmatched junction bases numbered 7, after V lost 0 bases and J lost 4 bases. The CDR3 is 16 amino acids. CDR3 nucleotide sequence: TGTGCCAGCAGTTACTCGATTCCCGACAGGGGCTATGGCTACACCTTC. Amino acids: CASSYSIPDRGYGYTF.

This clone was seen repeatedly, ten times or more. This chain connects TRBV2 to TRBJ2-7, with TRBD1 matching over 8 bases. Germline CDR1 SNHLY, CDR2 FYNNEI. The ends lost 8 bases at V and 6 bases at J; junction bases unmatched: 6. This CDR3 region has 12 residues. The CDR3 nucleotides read TGTGCCAGCCTCCAGGGGGCGGGCGAGCAGTACTTC. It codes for CASLQGAGEQYF.

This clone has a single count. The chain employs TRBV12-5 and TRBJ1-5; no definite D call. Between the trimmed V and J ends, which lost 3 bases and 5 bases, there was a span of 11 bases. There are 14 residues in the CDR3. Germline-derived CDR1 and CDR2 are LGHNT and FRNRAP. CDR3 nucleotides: TGTGCTAGTGGTTTAGCAGGCGCCTATCAGCCCCAGCATTTT. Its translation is CASGLAGAYQPQHF.

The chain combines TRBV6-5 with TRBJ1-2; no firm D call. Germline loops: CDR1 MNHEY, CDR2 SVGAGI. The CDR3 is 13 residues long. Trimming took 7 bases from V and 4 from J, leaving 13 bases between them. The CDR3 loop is CASTQGSFYGYTF. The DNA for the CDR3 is TGTGCCAGCACCCAAGGGAGTTTCTATGGCTACACCTTC.

This CDR3 reads CASSPWDTEPYEQYF. CDR3 bases: TGTGCCAGCAGCCCTTGGGACACCGAACCCTACGAGCAGTACTTC. The V and J genes are TRBV28 and TRBJ2-7, with D perhaps matching TRBD1 (6 bases). Trimming removed 6 bases at V and 2 bases at J, with 17 bases between. In germline, CDR1 is MDHEN, CDR2 SYDVKM. This CDR3 comprises 15 residues.

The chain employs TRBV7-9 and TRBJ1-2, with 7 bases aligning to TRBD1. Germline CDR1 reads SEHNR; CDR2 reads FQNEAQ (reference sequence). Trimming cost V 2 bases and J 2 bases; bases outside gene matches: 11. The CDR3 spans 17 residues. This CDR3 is CASSLRGDSSRNYGYTF. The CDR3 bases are TGTGCCAGCAGCTTAAGGGGGGACAGCTCTCGCAACTATGGCTACACCTTC.

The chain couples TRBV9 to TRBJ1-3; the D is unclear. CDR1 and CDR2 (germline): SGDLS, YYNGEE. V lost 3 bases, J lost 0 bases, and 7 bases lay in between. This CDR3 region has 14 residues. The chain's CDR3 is CASSAGGSGNTIYF. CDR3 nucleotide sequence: TGTGCCAGCAGCGCCGGCGGCTCTGGAAACACCATATATTTT.

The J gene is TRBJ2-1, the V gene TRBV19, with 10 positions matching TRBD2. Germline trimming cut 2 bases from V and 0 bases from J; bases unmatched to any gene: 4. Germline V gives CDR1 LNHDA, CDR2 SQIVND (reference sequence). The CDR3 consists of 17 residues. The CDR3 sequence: CASSIRLAGSSYNEQFF. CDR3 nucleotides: TGTGCCAGTAGTATACGACTAGCGGGTAGCTCCTACAATGAGCAGTTCTTC.